The 14 T cell receptor beta chains in this list originate from one sample, sequenced in a study of Tregs in tolerant kidney transplant recipients. The protocol was immunoSEQ multiplex PCR, while the TCRdb copy is restricted to in-frame clones and leaves out a portion. The sample has about 52,000 clones; the top ten hold roughly 0.8%. Sequenced material: CD4+ T cells from blood, taken before the transplant. These receptors came from a human donor who received a combined kidney and bone marrow transplant.

To note about this clone: The CDR3 extends 3 residues past the end of the read, so its final part is completed from the germline J gene. The rearrangement uses TRBV2 and TRBJ1-5; 10 bases align to TRBD1. The CDR3 consists of 15 residues. The junction had 5 bases not matched to a gene; V was cut back by 4 bases and J by 5 bases. The germline gives CDR1 SNHLY, CDR2 FYNNEI. Partial CDR3 DNA: TGTGCCAGCAGTGCTGAGACAGGGGGCCATCAGCCC. Its protein product is CASSAETGGHQP. The CDR3 as a whole reads CASSAETGGHQPQHF.

Note on this clone: The read gets to within 3 residues of the CDR3 end, and the germline J gene fills in the rest. V is TRBV7-9 and J is TRBJ2-1, with 12 bases fitting TRBD2. V was pared by 5 bases and J by 3 bases, with 2 bases of the junction left unmatched. The germline gives CDR1 SEHNR, CDR2 FQNEAQ (reference sequence). CDR3 size: 15 residues. CDR3 DNA (partial): TGTGCCAGCAGCCGACTAGCGGGGGTCTACAATGAG. Translating gives CASSRLAGVYNE. The CDR3 in its entirety is CASSRLAGVYNEQFF.

As regards this clone: The sequenced fragment ends 3 residues before the CDR3 boundary, so the rest is inferred from the germline J gene. The V gene is TRBV13, the J gene TRBJ1-6, with a possible D match to TRBD1 (5 bases). The CDR3 spans 14 residues. V shed 7 bases and J shed 2 bases, with 9 bases lying between them. Germline lookup yields CDR1 PRHDT and CDR2 FYEKMQ (reference sequence). The covered CDR3 bases are TGTGCCAGCACATCGGGGGCCTATAATTCACCC. This translates into CASTSGAYNSP. The complete CDR3 reads CASTSGAYNSPLHF.

Of note for this clone: The sequence runs out 3 residues before the end of the CDR3; the remainder is reconstructed from the germline J gene. The chain recombines TRBV20-1 with TRBJ2-5, with D tentatively TRBD1 (6 bases). The CDR3 spans 14 residues. Germline V lookup: CDR1 DFQATT, CDR2 SNEGSKA (reference sequence). V gave up 4 bases and J gave up 5 bases, with 17 bases separating them. The CDR3 spells CSATIGPGVETQYF. The part of the CDR3 DNA that was read is TGCAGTGCTACTATCGGGCCAGGGGTTGAGACC.

With respect to this clone: The sequenced fragment ends 3 residues before the CDR3 boundary, so the rest is inferred from the germline J gene. The genes are TRBV18 and TRBJ2-1; no clear D. There are 15 residues in the CDR3. With 3 bases removed from V and 0 bases from J, the gap between germline ends came to 9 bases. Germline CDR1 reads KGHSH; CDR2 reads LQKENI. CDR3 DNA (partial): TGTGCCAGCTCACCGGCCAGGAGCTCCTACAATGAG. Protein: CASSPARSSYNE. The entire CDR3 is CASSPARSSYNEQFF.

Note on this clone: Read data end 3 residues before the CDR3 end; the end is taken from the germline J gene. The chain carries TRBV6-1 and TRBJ2-1; 7 nucleotides line up with TRBD2. CDR1 is MNHNS, CDR2 SASEGT, per germline. This CDR3 has 13 amino acids. V lost 2 bases, J lost 7 bases, and 2 bases stayed unmatched. CDR3 sequence: CASSERGGNEQFF. CDR3 DNA (partial): TGTGCCAGCAGTGAAAGGGGAGGGAATGAG.

The CDR3 DNA, read in part, is TGTGCCAGCTCGTATGGGACAGGGGGGGGCCCGCAGCGGGAGGGGGCCAGCGAG. Translated: CASSYGTGGGPQREGASE. The entire CDR3 sequence reads CASSYGTGGGPQREGASEQYF. The V and J genes are TRBV18 and TRBJ2-7; weak D call: TRBD1 (11 bases). The read falls 3 residues short of the CDR3 end, and the missing part is taken from the germline J gene. Germline V gives CDR1 KGHSH, CDR2 LQKENI. The CDR3 runs 21 residues. V lost 6 bases and J 6 bases, leaving 39 bases between the germline ends.

About this clone itself: The CDR3 goes on 3 residues after the read ends, and that part is filled in from the germline J gene. The genes are TRBV18 and TRBJ1-5, with 8 nucleotides matching TRBD1. The germline CDR1 and CDR2 sequences are KGHSH and LQKENI. The J segment lost 7 bases and the V segment lost 3 bases, leaving 8 bases of the junction unmatched. The CDR3 covers 15 residues. The CDR3 spells CASSPAPDRAQPQHF. The CDR3 bases that were read are TGTGCCAGCTCACCCGCGCCGGACAGGGCCCAGCCC.

In regard to this clone: The read halts 3 residues ahead of the CDR3 end, with the missing end drawn from the germline J gene. This chain connects TRBV20-1 to TRBJ2-7, with 9 bases fitting TRBD1. J gave up 3 bases and V 6 bases, and 12 bases lay outside the gene matches. CDR3 length equals 15 residues. Germline CDR1 DFQATT, CDR2 SNEGSKA (reference sequence). CDR3: CSAPEAGTGFYEQYF. The CDR3 DNA, read in part, is TGCAGTGCCCCCGAGGCAGGGACAGGGTTCTACGAG.

With regard to this clone: The read falls 3 residues short of the CDR3 end, and the missing part is taken from the germline J gene. The chain joins TRBV19 to TRBJ2-4; 8 positions match TRBD2. The germline V gene has CDR1 LNHDA and CDR2 SQIVND (reference sequence). V lost 3 bases to trimming and J lost 6 bases; unmatched junction nucleotides: 7. The CDR3 spans 15 residues. The CDR3 reads CASSIQAGEANIQYF. CDR3 DNA, as far as it was read: TGTGCCAGTAGTATCCAAGCGGGGGAGGCAAACATT. Using reference TRBV19 and TRBJ2-4 for the parts outside the CDR3, the full variable domain is DGGITQSPKYLFRKEGQNVTLSCEQNLNHDAMYWYRQDPGQGLRLIYYSQIVNDFQKGDIAEGYSVSREKKESFPLTVTSAQKNPTAFYLCASSIQAGEANIQYFGAGTRLSVL.

CDR3 DNA (partial): TGTGCCGCTAGGAGGGGGGGCCAGCCTAACACTGAA. This sequence encodes CAARRGGQPNTE. The full CDR3 is CAARRGGQPNTEAFF. The chain uses TRBV18 and TRBJ1-1; TRBD1 is a possible D gene (6 bases). The read terminates 3 residues ahead of where the CDR3 ends, so the germline J gene completes it. CDR3 length: 15 residues. V was trimmed by 11 bases and J by 2 bases, leaving 21 bases between them. Germline-derived CDR1 and CDR2 are KGHSH and LQKENI.

With respect to this clone: The read finishes 3 residues shy of the CDR3 end, and the germline J gene is used to complete it. The rearrangement uses TRBV2 and TRBJ2-3; 8 bases line up with TRBD2. The CDR3 is made up of 15 amino acids. CDR1 and CDR2 from the germline V gene are SNHLY and FYNNEI. Trimming removed 2 bases from V and 6 bases from J; junction bases left unmatched: 7. CDR3 residues: CASSELMRGADTQYF. The sequenced CDR3 bases are TGTGCCAGCAGTGAATTAATGCGGGGGGCGGATACG.

Note on this clone: The CDR3 end lies 3 residues beyond the end of the read and is filled in from the germline J gene. The J gene is TRBJ2-5, the V gene TRBV7-6, with unresolved D. The CDR3 covers 13 residues. In germline, CDR1 is SGHVS, CDR2 FNYEAQ. With 2 bases removed from V and 4 bases from J, the gap between germline ends came to 8 bases. CDR3 sequence reads: CASSLWSVETQYF. The sequenced CDR3 bases are TGTGCCAGCAGCTTATGGTCGGTAGAGACC.

Points on this clone: With the read ending 3 residues before the CDR3 end, the germline J gene is used to fill in that end. This chain uses TRBV7-2 with TRBJ2-3; 14 positions match TRBD2. The CDR3 extends over 14 amino acids. The J segment lost 8 bases and the V segment lost 5 bases, leaving 3 bases of the junction unmatched. Germline CDR1 is SGHTA and CDR2 is FQGNSA. The CDR3 loop reads CASSPGTSGGTQYF. Incomplete CDR3 DNA: TGTGCCAGCAGCCCCGGGACTAGCGGGGGTACG.